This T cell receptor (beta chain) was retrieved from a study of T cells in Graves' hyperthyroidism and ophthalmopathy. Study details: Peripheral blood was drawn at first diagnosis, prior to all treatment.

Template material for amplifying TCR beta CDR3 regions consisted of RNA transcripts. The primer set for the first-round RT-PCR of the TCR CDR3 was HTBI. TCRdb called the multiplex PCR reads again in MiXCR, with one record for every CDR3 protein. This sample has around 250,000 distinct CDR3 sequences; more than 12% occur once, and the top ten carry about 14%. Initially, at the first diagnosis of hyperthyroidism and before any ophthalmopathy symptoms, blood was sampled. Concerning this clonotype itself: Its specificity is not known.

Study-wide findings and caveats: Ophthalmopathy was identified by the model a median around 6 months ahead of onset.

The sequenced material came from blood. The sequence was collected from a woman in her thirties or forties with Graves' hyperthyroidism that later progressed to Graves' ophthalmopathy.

For the CDR3, the DNA is TGTGCCAGCAGTTATCTAGGAGGGATTGAGCCCCATCAGCAGTTCTTC. Translation gives CASSYLGGIEPHQQFF. The chain combines TRBV6-5 with TRBJ2-1; the D gene is possibly TRBD2 (6 bases). V was clipped by 3 bases and J by 11 bases, with 23 bases between them. CDR1 and CDR2 from the germline V gene are MNHEY and SVGAGI. CDR3 size: 16 residues.